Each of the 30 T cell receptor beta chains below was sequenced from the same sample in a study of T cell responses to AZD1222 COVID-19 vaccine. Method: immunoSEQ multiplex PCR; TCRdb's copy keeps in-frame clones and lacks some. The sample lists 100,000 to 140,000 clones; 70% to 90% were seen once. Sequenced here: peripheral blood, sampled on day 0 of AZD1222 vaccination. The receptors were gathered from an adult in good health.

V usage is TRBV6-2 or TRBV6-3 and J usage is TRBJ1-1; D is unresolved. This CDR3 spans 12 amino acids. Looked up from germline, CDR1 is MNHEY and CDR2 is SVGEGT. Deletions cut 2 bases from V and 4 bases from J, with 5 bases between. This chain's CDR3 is CASSYGSTEAFF. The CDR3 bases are TGTGCCAGCAGTTACGGTAGCACTGAAGCTTTCTTT.

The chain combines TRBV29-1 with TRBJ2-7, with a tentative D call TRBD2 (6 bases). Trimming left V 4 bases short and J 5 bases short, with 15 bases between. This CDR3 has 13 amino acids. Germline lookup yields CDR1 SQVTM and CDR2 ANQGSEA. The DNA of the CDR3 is TGCAGCGTTGGGTGGAGGGGTGGACACGAGCAGTACTTC. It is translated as CSVGWRGGHEQYF.

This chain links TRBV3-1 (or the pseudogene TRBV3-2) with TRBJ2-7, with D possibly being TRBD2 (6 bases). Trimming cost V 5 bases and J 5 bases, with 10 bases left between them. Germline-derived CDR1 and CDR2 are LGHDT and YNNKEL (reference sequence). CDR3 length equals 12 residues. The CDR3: CASSSRGNEQYF. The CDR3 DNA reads TGTGCCAGCAGCTCGCGGGGAAACGAGCAGTACTTC.

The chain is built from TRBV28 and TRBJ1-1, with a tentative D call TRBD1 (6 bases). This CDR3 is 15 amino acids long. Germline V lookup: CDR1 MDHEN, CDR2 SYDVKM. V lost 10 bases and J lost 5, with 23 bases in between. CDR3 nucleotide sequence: TGTGCCACCAAGTCGGCAGGGGCAATGGAAACTGAAGCTTTCTTT. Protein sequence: CATKSAGAMETEAFF.

CDR3 nucleotides: TGCGCCAGCAGCCTCGGGGGACAGGGCCCCAATCAGCCCCAGCATTTT. This translates into CASSLGGQGPNQPQHF. The chain has TRBV5-1 and TRBJ1-5, with TRBD1 identical over 9 bases. The V segment lost 4 bases and the J segment 3 bases; nucleotides outside the gene matches: 8. This CDR3 is 16 amino acids long. From germline, CDR1 is SGHRS and CDR2 YFSETQ. The entire variable domain, with the rest obtained from reference TRBV5-1 and TRBJ1-5, is as follows: KAGVTQTPRYLIKTRGQQVTLSCSPISGHRSVSWYQQTPGQGLQFLFEYFSETQRNKGNFPGRFSGRQFSNSRSEMNVSTLELGDSALYLCASSLGGQGPNQPQHFGDGTRLSIL.

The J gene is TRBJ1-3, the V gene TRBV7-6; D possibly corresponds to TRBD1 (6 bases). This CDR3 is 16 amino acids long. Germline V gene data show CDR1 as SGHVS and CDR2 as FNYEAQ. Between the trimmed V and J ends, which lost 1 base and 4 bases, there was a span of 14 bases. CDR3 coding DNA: TGTGCCAGCAGCTTAGAAGCGGGGGCGAGAGGAAACACCATATATTTT. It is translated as CASSLEAGARGNTIYF.

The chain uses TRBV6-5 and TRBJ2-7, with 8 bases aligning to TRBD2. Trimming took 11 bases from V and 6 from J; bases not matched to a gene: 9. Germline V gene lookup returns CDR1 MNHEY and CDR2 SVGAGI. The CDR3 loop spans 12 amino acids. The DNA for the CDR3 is TGTGCCGCTGGAGCGGGAGTCGGCGAGCAGTACTTC. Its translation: CAAGAGVGEQYF.

CDR3 protein: CASSLWTSGTDTQYF. Here the CDR3 DNA reads TGCGCCAGCAGCTTGTGGACTAGCGGCACAGATACGCAGTATTTT. V gene TRBV5-1 combines with J gene TRBJ2-3; 9 nucleotides line up with TRBD2. The germline gives CDR1 SGHRS, CDR2 YFSETQ. The CDR3 sequence is 15 residues long. The V segment lost 1 base and the J segment 1 base; nucleotides outside the gene matches: 1.

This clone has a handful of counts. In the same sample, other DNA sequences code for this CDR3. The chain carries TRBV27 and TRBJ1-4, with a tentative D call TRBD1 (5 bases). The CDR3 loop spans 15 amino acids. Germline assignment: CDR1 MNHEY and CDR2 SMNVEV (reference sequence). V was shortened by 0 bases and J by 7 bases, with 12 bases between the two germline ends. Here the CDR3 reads CASSLSGTWGEKLFF. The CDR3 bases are TGTGCCAGCAGTTTATCGGGGACGTGGGGTGAAAAACTGTTTTTT.

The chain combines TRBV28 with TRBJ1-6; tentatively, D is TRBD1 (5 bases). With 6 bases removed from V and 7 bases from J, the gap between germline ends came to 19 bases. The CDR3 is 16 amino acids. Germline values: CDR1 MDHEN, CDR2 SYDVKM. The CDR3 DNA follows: TGTGCCAGCAGACTAAGGGGAATCGGGGGGAATTCACCCCTCCACTTT. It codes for CASRLRGIGGNSPLHF.

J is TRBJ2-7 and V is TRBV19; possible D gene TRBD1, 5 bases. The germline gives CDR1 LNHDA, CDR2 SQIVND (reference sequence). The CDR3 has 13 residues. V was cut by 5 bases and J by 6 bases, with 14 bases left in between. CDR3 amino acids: CASSRQYPPEQYF. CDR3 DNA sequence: TGTGCCAGTAGTCGACAGTACCCCCCCGAGCAGTACTTC.

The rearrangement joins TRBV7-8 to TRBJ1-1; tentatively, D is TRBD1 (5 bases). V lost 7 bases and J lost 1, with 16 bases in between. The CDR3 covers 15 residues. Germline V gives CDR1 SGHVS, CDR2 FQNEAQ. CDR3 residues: CASILFSGPNTEAFF. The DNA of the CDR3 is TGTGCCAGCATACTCTTCTCGGGGCCGAACACTGAAGCTTTCTTT.

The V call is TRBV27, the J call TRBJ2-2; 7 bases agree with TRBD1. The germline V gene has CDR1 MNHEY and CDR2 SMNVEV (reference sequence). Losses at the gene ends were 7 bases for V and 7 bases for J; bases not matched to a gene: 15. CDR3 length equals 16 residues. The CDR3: CASTLLRAGGIGELFF. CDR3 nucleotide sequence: TGTGCCAGCACCCTTCTACGGGCAGGGGGTATCGGGGAGCTGTTTTTT.

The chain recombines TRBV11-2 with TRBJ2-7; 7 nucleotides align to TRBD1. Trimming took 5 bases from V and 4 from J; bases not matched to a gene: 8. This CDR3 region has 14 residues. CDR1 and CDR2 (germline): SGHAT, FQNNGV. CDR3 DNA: TGTGCCAGCAGCCTGGGGACAGTGTCTTACGAGCAGTACTTC. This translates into CASSLGTVSYEQYF.

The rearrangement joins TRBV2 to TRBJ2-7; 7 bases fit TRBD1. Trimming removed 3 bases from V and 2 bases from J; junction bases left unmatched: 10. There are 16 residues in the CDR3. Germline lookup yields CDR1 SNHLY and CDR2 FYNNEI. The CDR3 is CASSERWTGVTYEQYF. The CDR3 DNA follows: TGTGCCAGCAGTGAGAGATGGACAGGCGTTACCTACGAGCAGTACTTC.

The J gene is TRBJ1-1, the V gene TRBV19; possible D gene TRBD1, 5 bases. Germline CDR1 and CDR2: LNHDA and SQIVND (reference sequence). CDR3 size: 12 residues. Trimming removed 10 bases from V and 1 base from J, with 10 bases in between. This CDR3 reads CAIGAPNTEAFF. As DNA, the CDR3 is TGTGCCATCGGGGCGCCGAACACTGAAGCTTTCTTT.

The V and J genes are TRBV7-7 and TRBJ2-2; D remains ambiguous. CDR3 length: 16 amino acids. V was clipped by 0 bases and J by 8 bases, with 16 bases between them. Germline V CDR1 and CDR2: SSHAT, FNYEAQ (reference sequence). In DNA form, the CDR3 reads TGTGCCAGCAGCTTAGCTTCTTCCGTTGGAAGAGGGGAGCTGTTTTTT. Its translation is CASSLASSVGRGELFF.

The CDR3 DNA reads TGTGCCAGCGTTCTCGGCGGTGGGCACAATGAGCAGTTCTTC. As protein: CASVLGGGHNEQFF. The genes are TRBV7-3 and TRBJ2-1; D is unresolved. The CDR3 is made up of 14 amino acids. Germline CDR1 is SGHTA and CDR2 is FQGTGA. The V gene lost 8 bases and the J gene lost 5 bases, with 16 bases spanning the gap.

The chain's CDR3 is CSVVPRSADRVYEQYF. The CDR3 nucleotides read TGCAGCGTTGTGCCCCGATCAGCTGACAGGGTTTACGAGCAGTACTTC. The chain couples TRBV29-1 to TRBJ2-7; TRBD1 aligns across 7 bases. Germline CDR1 reads SQVTM; CDR2 reads ANQGSEA. CDR3 length: 16 residues. V was pared by 4 bases and J by 4 bases, with 16 bases of the junction left unmatched.

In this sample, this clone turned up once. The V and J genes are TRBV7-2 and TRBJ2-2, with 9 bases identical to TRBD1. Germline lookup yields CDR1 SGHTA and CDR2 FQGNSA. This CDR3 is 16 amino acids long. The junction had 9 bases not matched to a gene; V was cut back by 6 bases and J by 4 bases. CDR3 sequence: CASRIEDRGATGELFF. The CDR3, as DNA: TGTGCCAGCAGGATAGAGGACAGGGGAGCCACCGGGGAGCTGTTTTTT.

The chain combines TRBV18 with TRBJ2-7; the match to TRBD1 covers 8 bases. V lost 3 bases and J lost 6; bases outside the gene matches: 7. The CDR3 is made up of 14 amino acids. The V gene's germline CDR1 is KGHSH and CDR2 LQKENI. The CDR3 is CASSPYGTGREQYF. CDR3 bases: TGTGCCAGCTCACCCTACGGGACAGGTCGCGAGCAGTACTTC.

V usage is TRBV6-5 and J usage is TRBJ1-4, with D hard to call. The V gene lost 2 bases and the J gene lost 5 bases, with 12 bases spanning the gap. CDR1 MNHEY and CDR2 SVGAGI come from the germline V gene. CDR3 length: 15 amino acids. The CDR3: CASSYGGSLNEKLFF. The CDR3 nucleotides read TGTGCCAGCAGTTACGGCGGCAGCCTGAATGAAAAACTGTTTTTT.

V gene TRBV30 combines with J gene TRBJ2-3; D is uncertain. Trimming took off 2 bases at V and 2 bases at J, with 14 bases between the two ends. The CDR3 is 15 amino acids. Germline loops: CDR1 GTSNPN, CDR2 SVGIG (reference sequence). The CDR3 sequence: CAWSPNPLDTDTQYF. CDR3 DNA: TGTGCCTGGAGTCCGAATCCTCTCGACACAGATACGCAGTATTTT.

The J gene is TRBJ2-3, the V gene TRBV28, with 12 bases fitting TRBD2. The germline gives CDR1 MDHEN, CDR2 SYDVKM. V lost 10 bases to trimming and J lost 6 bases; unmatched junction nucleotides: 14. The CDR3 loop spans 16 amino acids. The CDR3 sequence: CATRGASGRARDTQYF. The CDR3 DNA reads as TGTGCCACCAGGGGGGCTAGCGGGAGGGCCCGGGATACGCAGTATTTT.

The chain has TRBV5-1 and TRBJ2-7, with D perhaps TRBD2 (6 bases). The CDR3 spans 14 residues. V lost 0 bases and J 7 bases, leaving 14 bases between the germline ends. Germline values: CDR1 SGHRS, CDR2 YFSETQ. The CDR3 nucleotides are TGCGCCAGCAGCTTGGTGGTAGCGGCGGGGGAGCAGTACTTC. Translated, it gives CASSLVVAAGEQYF.

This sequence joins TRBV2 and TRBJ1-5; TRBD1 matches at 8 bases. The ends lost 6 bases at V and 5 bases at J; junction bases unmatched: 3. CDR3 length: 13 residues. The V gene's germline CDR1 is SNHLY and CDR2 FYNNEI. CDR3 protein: CASSGQGYQPQHF. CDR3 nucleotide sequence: TGTGCCAGCAGCGGACAGGGTTATCAGCCCCAGCATTTT.

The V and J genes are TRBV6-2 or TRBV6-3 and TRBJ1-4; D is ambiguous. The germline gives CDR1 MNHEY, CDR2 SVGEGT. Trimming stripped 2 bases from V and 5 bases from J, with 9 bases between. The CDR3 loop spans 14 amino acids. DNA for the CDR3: TGTGCCAGCAGTTACCGCTCAGAGAATGAAAAACTGTTTTTT. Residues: CASSYRSENEKLFF.

CDR3 nucleotide sequence: TGTGCCAGCAGCTTGGTAGTCGAGCAGTACTTC. Encoded protein: CASSLVVEQYF. The genes are TRBV5-5 and TRBJ2-7, with D hard to call. CDR1 SGHKS and CDR2 YYEKEE come from the germline V gene (reference sequence). This CDR3 comprises 11 residues. The V end was cut by 0 bases, the J end by 6 bases, with 4 bases between.

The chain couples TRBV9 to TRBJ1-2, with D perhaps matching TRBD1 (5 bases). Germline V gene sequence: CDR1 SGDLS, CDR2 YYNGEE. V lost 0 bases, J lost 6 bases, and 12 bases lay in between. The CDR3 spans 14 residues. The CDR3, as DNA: TGTGCCAGCAGCGTAGCTGGGCAGGGCCATGGCTACACCTTC. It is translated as CASSVAGQGHGYTF.

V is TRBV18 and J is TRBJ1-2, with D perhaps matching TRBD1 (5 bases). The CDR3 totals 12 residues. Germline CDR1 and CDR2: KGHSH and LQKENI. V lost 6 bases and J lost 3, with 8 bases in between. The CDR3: CASSTGYYGYTF. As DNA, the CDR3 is TGTGCCAGCTCCACAGGATACTATGGCTACACCTTC. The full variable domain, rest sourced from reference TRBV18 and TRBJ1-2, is NAGVMQNPRHLVRRRGQEARLRCSPMKGHSHVYWYRQLPEEGLKFMVYLQKENIIDESGMPKERFSAEFPKEGPSILRIQQVVRGDSAAYFCASSTGYYGYTFGSGTRLTVV.